The rows below give T cell receptor beta chains drawn from one sample of a study of cytomegalovirus exposure and HLA in healthy donors. The method was immunoSEQ multiplex PCR; TCRdb's version includes in-frame clones alone and lacks a portion of them. Of over 150,000 clones listed, about 65% are singletons. The sample taken for sequencing was PBMCs. The receptors here all came from a woman aged 18-30 years in good health and CMV-seropositive. Each CDR3 is given with its conserved first and last residue. The order of the fields is clone size, J gene, V gene, D gene, CDR3 protein, CDR3 DNA. A D gene is named only where the DNA matches it firmly. The size of a clone is reported for some rows only, either as once, few or many, or as a class for expanded clones.

clone size: -; J gene: TRBJ2-5; V gene: TRBV29-1; D gene: -; CDR3 protein: CSVEGARETQYF; CDR3 DNA: TGCAGCGTTGAGGGGGCCCGGGAGACCCAGTACTTC
clone size: -; J gene: TRBJ1-1; V gene: TRBV19; D gene: -; CDR3 protein: CASSLRSEAFF; CDR3 DNA: TGTGCCAGTAGTCTGCGGTCTGAAGCTTTCTTT
clone size: -; J gene: TRBJ2-1; V gene: TRBV29-1; D gene: TRBD1; CDR3 protein: CSVEPRQGGYNEQFF; CDR3 DNA: TGCAGCGTTGAACCGAGACAGGGTGGATACAATGAGCAGTTCTTC
clone size: few; J gene: TRBJ1-2; V gene: TRBV4-1; D gene: -; CDR3 protein: CASSQALGEGYTF; CDR3 DNA: TGCGCCAGCAGCCAAGCCTTAGGGGAAGGCTACACCTTC
clone size: -; J gene: TRBJ1-2; V gene: TRBV10-3; D gene: TRBD1; CDR3 protein: CAIRPSMQGALKLDYNYGYTF; CDR3 DNA: TGTGCCATCAGACCCAGCATGCAGGGGGCGCTTAAGCTTGACTATAACTATGGCTACACCTTC
clone size: -; J gene: TRBJ1-1; V gene: TRBV7-9; D gene: -; CDR3 protein: CSSSLDRNEAFF; CDR3 DNA: TGTTCCAGCAGCCTGGACAGAAATGAAGCTTTCTTT
clone size: few; J gene: TRBJ1-4; V gene: TRBV18; D gene: TRBD1; CDR3 protein: CASSPTGAADEKLFF; CDR3 DNA: TGTGCCAGCTCACCAACAGGGGCTGCGGATGAAAAACTGTTTTTT
clone size: -; J gene: TRBJ1-5; V gene: TRBV19; D gene: -; CDR3 protein: CASSIAAGSRRQPQHF; CDR3 DNA: TGTGCCAGTAGTATAGCGGCGGGTTCTAGACGTCAGCCCCAGCATTTT
clone size: -; J gene: TRBJ2-1; V gene: TRBV27; D gene: TRBD2; CDR3 protein: CASLPSAGASYNEQFF; CDR3 DNA: TGTGCCAGCCTACCTTCAGCGGGAGCCTCCTACAATGAGCAGTTCTTC
clone size: few; J gene: TRBJ1-5; V gene: TRBV9; D gene: -; CDR3 protein: CASSQTGLNQPQHF; CDR3 DNA: TGTGCCAGCAGCCAAACAGGGCTAAATCAGCCCCAGCATTTT
clone size: once; J gene: TRBJ2-7; V gene: TRBV10-2; D gene: -; CDR3 protein: CAARAGSSYEQYF; CDR3 DNA: TGCGCCGCGCGAGCGGGCAGCTCCTACGAGCAGTACTTC
clone size: -; J gene: TRBJ1-1; V gene: TRBV10-1; D gene: TRBD1; CDR3 protein: CASSEDPGTGYTEAFF; CDR3 DNA: TGCGCCAGCAGTGAAGACCCCGGGACAGGGTACACTGAAGCTTTCTTT
clone size: -; J gene: TRBJ1-1; V gene: TRBV14; D gene: -; CDR3 protein: CASSHQDSLYTEAFF; CDR3 DNA: TGTGCCAGCAGCCACCAGGACAGCCTTTACACTGAAGCTTTCTTT
clone size: once; J gene: TRBJ2-5; V gene: TRBV14; D gene: -; CDR3 protein: CASSQSPTRQETQYF; CDR3 DNA: TGTGCCAGCAGCCAAAGCCCTACGCGGCAAGAGACCCAGTACTTC
clone size: -; J gene: TRBJ2-5; V gene: TRBV6-5; D gene: -; CDR3 protein: CASPLSTQYF; CDR3 DNA: TGTGCCAGCCCCCTGTCGACCCAGTACTTC
clone size: -; J gene: TRBJ2-1; V gene: TRBV6-5; D gene: TRBD1; CDR3 protein: CASSDRDEQFF; CDR3 DNA: TGTGCCAGCAGCGACAGGGATGAGCAGTTCTTC
clone size: once; J gene: TRBJ2-7; V gene: TRBV10-2; D gene: -; CDR3 protein: CASSDVAGTSYEQYF; CDR3 DNA: TGCGCCAGCAGCGACGTCGCGGGGACCTCCTACGAGCAGTACTTC
clone size: -; J gene: TRBJ2-2; V gene: TRBV27; D gene: -; CDR3 protein: CASSLSTGPGELFF; CDR3 DNA: TGTGCCAGCAGTTTAAGTACCGGTCCCGGGGAGCTGTTTTTT
clone size: -; J gene: TRBJ1-3; V gene: TRBV6-5; D gene: -; CDR3 protein: CASRDRRSGNTIYF; CDR3 DNA: TGTGCCAGCAGGGACAGACGCTCTGGAAACACCATATATTTT
clone size: -; J gene: TRBJ2-1; V gene: TRBV6-6; D gene: TRBD1; CDR3 protein: CASSSAQGGNEQFF; CDR3 DNA: TGTGCCAGCAGTTCCGCACAGGGGGGCAATGAGCAGTTCTTC
clone size: -; J gene: TRBJ2-7; V gene: TRBV27; D gene: TRBD1; CDR3 protein: CASSPQWGQGYEQYF; CDR3 DNA: TGTGCCAGCAGTCCCCAGTGGGGACAGGGTTACGAGCAGTACTTC
clone size: -; J gene: TRBJ2-7; V gene: TRBV6-5; D gene: -; CDR3 protein: CASSLFRGPTYEQYF; CDR3 DNA: TGTGCCAGCAGTTTATTCAGGGGACCTACCTACGAGCAGTACTTC